This T cell receptor (beta chain) was captured in a study of PD-1 blockade in classical Hodgkin lymphoma (dated by TCRdb to between 2020 and 2021). Regarding the research as a whole: Nivolumab dosing was 3 mg/kg intravenously every 2 weeks, continuing until either disease progression or unacceptable toxicity. The study used CyTOF and TCR beta sequencing to define a peripheral blood immune signature of response to PD-1 blockade in classical Hodgkin lymphoma.

Overall results and qualifications from the work: Baseline TCR diversity was reported as lower in newly diagnosed patients than in healthy donors, and lower still in relapsed/refractory patients. The study was restricted to a single clinical trial cohort, and the causes of repertoire differences, possibly disease activity or prior therapy, were left undefined. A significant rise by C4D1 was seen in CD4+ but not CD8+ TCR diversity (p=0.0027 vs p=0.16), with the rise being most apparent in complete responders (p=0.02). Diversity was lower in patients who began nivolumab less than 1 year after ASCT, so these patients were left out of later analyses to avoid confounding by immune reconstitution. Baseline diversity similar to that of newly diagnosed patients was observed in trial patients achieving complete response, whereas significantly lower diversity was observed in partial responders and progressors.

In regard to this clone: No antigen is known for it. Qualities for individual bases were not recorded, and no much larger clone is one base off.

Per the publication, the time point label means: cycle 1 day 1 (C1D1), immediately before nivolumab initiation. Relapse after autologous stem cell transplantation had occurred in all trial patients, and cohorts A, B and C were distinguished by prior brentuximab vedotin exposure. The trial cohort included 56 patients with relapsed/refractory classical Hodgkin lymphoma, and each patient had a best overall response of complete response, partial response or progressive disease. Single-agent nivolumab was administered to trial patients in the multi-cohort phase II CheckMate 205 trial. An independent review committee assessed best overall response by applying the 2007 International Working Group response criteria. Trial PBMCs were collected just before the start of nivolumab (C1D1) and during therapy at cycle 2 day 1 and cycle 4 day 1. After peripheral blood was drawn into 8 mL Vacutainer Cell Preparation Tubes, PBMCs were isolated by centrifugation and then cryopreserved.

The Qiagen DNeasy kit was used to extract genomic DNA both from unsorted PBMCs and from the negatively selected CD4+ and CD8+ fractions. Using primers that anneal to V and J segments, immunoSEQ multiplex PCR amplified the TCR beta CDR3 regions. A synthetic immune receptor repertoire was used to minimize amplification bias, and any residual bias was removed computationally once sequencing was done. Regarding the original processing steps: Repertoire diversity was quantified as the Shannon entropy index using custom Python scripts. Unsorted, CD4+ and CD8+ repertoires were analyzed separately, except in combined analyses where CD4+ and CD8+ sequences were merged in silico. A clone counted as expanded when the clone's frequency after treatment rose at least 2-fold relative to C1D1, and clones undetected at baseline were given a pseudocount of 0.5. Clones with 0 or 1 copy at C1D1 were defined as singleton clones, while clones with 2 or more copies were defined as non-singleton clones. Clones expanded in unsorted samples were assigned a CD4+, CD8+ or unknown annotation through matching of protein sequences in sorted samples from the same patient. Diversity changes from C1D1 to C4D1 were tested in paired samples using Wilcoxon tests. TCRdb carries this immuneACCESS record with in-frame sequences only. Its versions omit some clonotypes, under half of them owing to an unresolved V gene in the studies checked, with the rest unexplained. The V and J calls and clone size were taken over from that table, and D and trimming were inferred from the DNA. This sample gives around 43,000 clones in total; around 80% of them show up just once. Roughly 13% of the sample lies in the top ten.

The germline V and J ends show losses of 5 bases and 14 bases respectively, and no gene match explains 9 bases of the junction. CDR1 SGHTA and CDR2 FQGNSA were looked up in the germline V gene. The CDR3 contains 13 residues, cysteine and phenylalanine counted. CDR3 DNA is the only sequence kept; it has 39 bases, read in frame from the first base. The rearranged chain carries TRBV7-2 and TRBJ2-5, with TRBD2 matching 12 junction bases. The sequence came from a human donor with classical Hodgkin lymphoma. Sequenced material: peripheral blood mononuclear cells (PBMCs), taken at baseline. The DNA is as follows: TGTGCCAGCAGCATAACTAGCGGGGGGCCGCTCTACTTC. Translated, this is CASSITSGGPLYF.